The sequence of this T cell receptor (beta chain) was determined in a study of blood T cell repertoires in COVID-19. Overall study context: Researchers got acute and convalescent COVID-19 samples from the United States, Italy and Spain. T cells, B-cell-depleted T cells, or PBMCs provided the cDNA or gDNA that served as material.

Patients in Seattle were enrolled during active infection, then followed longitudinally. Authors' methods: Estimation of nucleated cell counts was performed using reference gene primer amplification. Assay: immunoSEQ multiplex PCR; the TCRdb copy retains only in-frame clones and omits some. V and J calls and clone size follow that table, whereas D and trimming were derived from the DNA. The sample gives over 250,000 clones, just under 90% of which show up once; just under 6.5% is in the top ten. Germline V CDR1 and CDR2: SGHRS, YFSETQ. This CDR3 contains 15 residues. V shed 3 bases, J shed 6 bases, and the junction held 7 bases outside the gene matches.

The rearrangement links TRBV5-1 to TRBJ1-1; 11 bases align to TRBD1. The sequence came from a woman between 50 and 59 years old with COVID-19, enrolled during active disease. Source material: peripheral blood. CDR3 protein: CASSWTGGAAAEAFF. CDR3 coding DNA: TGCGCCAGCAGCTGGACAGGGGGCGCCGCGGCTGAAGCTTTCTTT.